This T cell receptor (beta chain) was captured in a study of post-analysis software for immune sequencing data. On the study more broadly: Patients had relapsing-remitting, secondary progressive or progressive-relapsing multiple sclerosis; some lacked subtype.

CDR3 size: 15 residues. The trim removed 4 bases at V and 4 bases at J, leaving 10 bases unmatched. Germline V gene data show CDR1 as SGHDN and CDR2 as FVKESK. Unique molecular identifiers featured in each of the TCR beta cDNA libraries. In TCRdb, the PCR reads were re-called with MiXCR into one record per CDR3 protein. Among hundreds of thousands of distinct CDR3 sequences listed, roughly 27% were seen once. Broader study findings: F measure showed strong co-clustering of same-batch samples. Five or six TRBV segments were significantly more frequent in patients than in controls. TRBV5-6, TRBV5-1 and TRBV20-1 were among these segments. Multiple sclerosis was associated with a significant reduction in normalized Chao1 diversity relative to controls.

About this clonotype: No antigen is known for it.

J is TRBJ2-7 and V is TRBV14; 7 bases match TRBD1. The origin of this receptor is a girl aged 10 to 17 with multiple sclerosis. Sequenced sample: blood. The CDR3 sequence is CASSPTGQLLYEQYF. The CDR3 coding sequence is TGTGCCAGCAGCCCTACGGGACAGTTACTATACGAGCAGTACTTC. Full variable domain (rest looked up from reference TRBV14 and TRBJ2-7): EAGVTQFPSHSVIEKGQTVTLRCDPISGHDNLYWYRRVMGKEIKFLLHFVKESKQDESGMPNNRFLAERTGGTYSTLKVQPAELEDSGVYFCASSPTGQLLYEQYFGPGTRLTVT.